The present entry profiles one T cell receptor (beta chain) with its context. This clonotype appeared a few times. The specificity of this receptor is unknown. It has no much larger one-base neighbor in the sample; base qualities were not kept. Taken from cysteine to phenylalanine, the CDR3 has 14 residues. Just the 42-base CDR3 DNA is kept, in frame starting at base 1. The germline V gene yields SGHNT for CDR1 and YENEEA for CDR2. Trimming leaves V shorter by 3 bases and J shorter by 2 bases, with the junction holding 2 bases beyond the gene matches. This entry is derived from a study of immune characterization of retroperitoneal liposarcoma (dated by TCRdb to the late 2010s). The library relied on PCR. For sequencing, a NextSeq 500 was employed. Starting from the raw public reads, TCRdb applied fastp trimming at Q25, assembled clones with MiXCR and retained in-frame beta chains. Identical CDR3 protein sequences are pooled into one entry, listed with their most common genes and DNA. For this sample the table gives approximately 3,200 distinct CDR3 sequences, of which about 46% were detected only once. The ten top clones hold roughly 43% of the sample.

The sequence came from a male donor with retroperitoneal liposarcoma. This chain is built from TRBV11-3 and TRBJ2-3; TRBD1 matches 7 bases in the middle. The sample comprised tumor tissue. The CDR3 reads as follows: CASSFGTATDTQYF. The DNA sequence is given as TGTGCCAGCAGCTTCGGGACAGCCACAGATACGCAGTATTTT.